The rows below give T cell receptor beta chains drawn from one sample of a study of blood T cells in healthy people across ages. TCRdb called the 5' RACE reads again in MiXCR, with one record for every CDR3 protein. The sample yields about 720,000 distinct CDR3 sequences, about 25% seen once. These data also formed part of another study, on T cells of mothers and their children.

Sequenced: blood. These receptors were collected from a boy aged 5-17 years in good health. The CDR3 runs from the conserved cysteine through the conserved F or W. The order of the fields is V gene, J gene, clone size, D gene, CDR3 protein, CDR3 DNA. A D gene is named only where the DNA matches it firmly. Clone size, where shown, is once, few, many, or a class for clones that have expanded.

V gene: TRBV6-5
J gene: TRBJ2-1
clone size: -
D gene: TRBD1
CDR3 protein: CASSYAQGVYNEQFF
CDR3 DNA: TGTGCCAGCAGTTACGCACAGGGGGTATACAATGAGCAGTTCTTC

V gene: TRBV15
J gene: TRBJ2-5
clone size: -
D gene: -
CDR3 protein: CATGPGVLQETQYF
CDR3 DNA: TGTGCCACCGGGCCAGGAGTCCTTCAAGAGACCCAGTACTTC

V gene: TRBV7-8
J gene: TRBJ1-3
clone size: -
D gene: -
CDR3 protein: CASSSETDNIGNTIYF
CDR3 DNA: TGTGCCAGCAGCTCAGAGACAGACAACATTGGAAACACCATATATTTT

V gene: TRBV29-1
J gene: TRBJ2-1
clone size: few
D gene: -
CDR3 protein: CSVGGDGVGEQFF
CDR3 DNA: TGCAGCGTTGGCGGTGATGGGGTGGGGGAGCAGTTCTTC

V gene: TRBV4-2
J gene: TRBJ1-4
clone size: few
D gene: TRBD1
CDR3 protein: CASSQIWTGKGNEKLFF
CDR3 DNA: TGTGCCAGCAGCCAAATCTGGACAGGGAAAGGGAATGAAAAACTGTTTTTT

V gene: TRBV29-1
J gene: TRBJ2-3
clone size: few
D gene: TRBD1
CDR3 protein: CSVARGRSDTQYF
CDR3 DNA: TGCAGCGTTGCCAGGGGGCGATCAGATACGCAGTATTTT

V gene: TRBV6-1
J gene: TRBJ2-3
clone size: few
D gene: TRBD1
CDR3 protein: CASSEGGQGGFWDTQYF
CDR3 DNA: TGTGCCAGCAGTGAAGGGGGACAGGGCGGTTTCTGGGATACGCAGTATTTT

V gene: TRBV15
J gene: TRBJ2-7
clone size: few
D gene: -
CDR3 protein: CATSSPRQGGPYEQYF
CDR3 DNA: TGTGCCACCAGCAGCCCCCGGCAGGGCGGGCCCTACGAGCAGTACTTC

V gene: TRBV29-1
J gene: TRBJ1-4
clone size: few
D gene: TRBD1
CDR3 protein: CSVSNSGGLKEKLFF
CDR3 DNA: TGCAGCGTTTCAAACTCAGGGGGCTTAAAAGAAAAACTGTTTTTT

V gene: TRBV12-3/TRBV12-4
J gene: TRBJ1-2
clone size: few
D gene: -
CDR3 protein: CASSPTGANYGYTF
CDR3 DNA: TGTGCCAGCAGTCCAACAGGAGCTAACTATGGCTACACCTTC

V gene: TRBV6-5
J gene: TRBJ2-7
clone size: few
D gene: -
CDR3 protein: CASSYSTRATYEQYF
CDR3 DNA: TGTGCCAGCAGTTACTCGACAAGAGCAACCTACGAGCAGTACTTC

V gene: TRBV12-3/TRBV12-4
J gene: TRBJ2-7
clone size: -
D gene: TRBD1
CDR3 protein: CASSFPPGTDYEQYF
CDR3 DNA: TGTGCCAGCAGTTTCCCTCCCGGGACAGACTACGAGCAGTACTTC

V gene: TRBV28
J gene: TRBJ2-5
clone size: many
D gene: TRBD1
CDR3 protein: CASRPAKQGTKTQYF
CDR3 DNA: TGTGCCAGCAGACCCGCAAAACAGGGGACAAAGACCCAGTACTTC

V gene: TRBV20-1
J gene: TRBJ2-2
clone size: -
D gene: TRBD1
CDR3 protein: CSAPRDRGLAGELFF
CDR3 DNA: TGCAGTGCTCCCCGGGACAGGGGGCTTGCCGGGGAGCTGTTTTTT

V gene: TRBV18
J gene: TRBJ1-2
clone size: -
D gene: -
CDR3 protein: CASSPFKTEGYGYTF
CDR3 DNA: TGTGCCAGCTCACCATTTAAGACAGAGGGCTATGGCTACACCTTC

V gene: TRBV6-2/TRBV6-3
J gene: TRBJ2-5
clone size: -
D gene: -
CDR3 protein: CASTGQPGVETQYF
CDR3 DNA: TGTGCCAGCACCGGACAGCCTGGGGTGGAGACCCAGTACTTC

V gene: TRBV7-2
J gene: TRBJ1-1
clone size: -
D gene: TRBD1
CDR3 protein: CASSPRTGPTWAFF
CDR3 DNA: TGTGCCAGCAGCCCCCGGACAGGGCCAACCTGGGCTTTCTTT

V gene: TRBV6-2/TRBV6-3
J gene: TRBJ1-1
clone size: -
D gene: -
CDR3 protein: CASSYGSNEAFF
CDR3 DNA: TGTGCCAGCAGTTACGGCAGCAATGAAGCTTTCTTT

V gene: TRBV28
J gene: TRBJ2-7
clone size: -
D gene: -
CDR3 protein: CASSLSEADEQYF
CDR3 DNA: TGTGCCAGCAGTTTATCGGAGGCTGACGAGCAGTACTTC

V gene: TRBV11-2
J gene: TRBJ1-2
clone size: few
D gene: -
CDR3 protein: CASSVSPSLNYGYTF
CDR3 DNA: TGTGCCAGCAGCGTCTCGCCATCCCTTAACTATGGCTACACCTTC

V gene: TRBV27
J gene: TRBJ1-4
clone size: -
D gene: -
CDR3 protein: CASTSNLQGQGEKLFF
CDR3 DNA: TGTGCCAGCACTTCGAATTTACAGGGACAAGGTGAAAAACTGTTTTTT

V gene: TRBV28
J gene: TRBJ1-4
clone size: few
D gene: TRBD1
CDR3 protein: CASVTGFEKLFF
CDR3 DNA: TGTGCCAGCGTGACAGGGTTTGAAAAACTGTTTTTT

V gene: TRBV12-3/TRBV12-4
J gene: TRBJ1-3
clone size: few
D gene: -
CDR3 protein: CASTLGRPSSGNTIYF
CDR3 DNA: TGTGCCAGCACCTTGGGACGGCCGAGTTCTGGAAACACCATATATTTT

V gene: TRBV2
J gene: TRBJ2-2
clone size: few
D gene: -
CDR3 protein: CAGTGTRTGELFF
CDR3 DNA: TGTGCCGGGACCGGGACCAGGACCGGGGAGCTGTTTTTT

V gene: TRBV29-1
J gene: TRBJ1-5
clone size: -
D gene: TRBD1
CDR3 protein: CSVGTGPEPQHF
CDR3 DNA: TGCAGCGTGGGGACAGGACCGGAACCCCAGCATTTT

V gene: TRBV29-1
J gene: TRBJ2-1
clone size: -
D gene: TRBD1
CDR3 protein: CSVEDRGQGNEQFF
CDR3 DNA: TGCAGCGTTGAGGACAGGGGTCAGGGGAATGAGCAGTTCTTC

V gene: TRBV30
J gene: TRBJ2-5
clone size: few
D gene: -
CDR3 protein: CAWAGRQETQYF
CDR3 DNA: TGTGCCTGGGCGGGCCGCCAAGAGACCCAGTACTTC

V gene: TRBV6-2/TRBV6-3
J gene: TRBJ2-2
clone size: few
D gene: -
CDR3 protein: CASSYPFNTGELFF
CDR3 DNA: TGTGCCAGCAGTTATCCCTTTAACACCGGGGAGCTGTTTTTT

V gene: TRBV20-1
J gene: TRBJ2-1
clone size: -
D gene: TRBD2
CDR3 protein: CSAILAGARWNEQFF
CDR3 DNA: TGCAGTGCTATTCTAGCGGGGGCCCGGTGGAATGAGCAGTTCTTC

V gene: TRBV6-5
J gene: TRBJ2-7
clone size: -
D gene: -
CDR3 protein: CASTATGGNNEQYF
CDR3 DNA: TGTGCCAGCACCGCAACTGGCGGGAATAACGAGCAGTACTTC

V gene: TRBV6-1
J gene: TRBJ1-4
clone size: -
D gene: TRBD1
CDR3 protein: CASSAAGTGGVKLFF
CDR3 DNA: TGTGCCAGCAGTGCTGCCGGGACAGGGGGTGTAAAACTGTTTTTT

V gene: TRBV7-9
J gene: TRBJ1-4
clone size: -
D gene: -
CDR3 protein: CASSLAPEGEKLFF
CDR3 DNA: TGTGCCAGCAGCTTAGCCCCGGAGGGAGAAAAACTGTTTTTT

V gene: TRBV15
J gene: TRBJ1-4
clone size: -
D gene: TRBD1
CDR3 protein: CATCSGTGNEKLFF
CDR3 DNA: TGTGCCACCTGCAGCGGGACAGGGAATGAAAAACTGTTTTTT